The 2 T cell receptor beta chains listed next were all sequenced from one sample in a study of tumor-infiltrating lymphocytes in primary liver carcinoma. Making TCR beta cDNA involved approximately 520 ng total RNA and a constant-region primer. Construction of TCR beta libraries relied on three successive nested multiplex PCR rounds employing slightly modified ARM-PCR. Primers for the first two PCR rounds were TRBV1-TRBV30 forward primers and a C-beta reverse primer (roughly 10 cycles per round). MiXCR was run by TCRdb on the multiplex PCR reads, yielding one entry per CDR3 protein. This sample carries tens of thousands of distinct CDR3 sequences, around 64% of them seen once, and the ten largest clones take roughly two fifths. Unsorted bulk tissue (about 20-32 mg) underwent RNA and DNA co-extraction. Sequenced sample: liver tumor tissue from sampling region 4. Subset of the sample: tumor region T4, right-lateral pole. The receptor source for this set is a man aged 35-49 years with primary liver carcinoma and hepatitis B virus infection.

The rearrangement links TRBV5-6 to TRBJ2-1; TRBD2 might be the D (5 bases). CDR1 is SGHDT and CDR2 is YYEEEE in the germline V gene. Trimming cost V 0 bases and J 6 bases, with 19 bases left between them. The CDR3 has 17 amino acids. CDR3 DNA: TGTGCCAGCAGCTTGGTGGCTAGCAGCAGAACCTGCAATGAGCAGTTCTTC. Translation gives CASSLVASSRTCNEQFF.

With regard to this clonotype: One end of the junction fails to match germline, which may point to a read error. The CDR3 DNA follows: TGTGCCAGCGGCTTGGGGGACAGGGAAGCAAATACGCAGTATTTT. Residues: CASGLGDREANTQYF. V gene TRBV5-5 combines with J gene TRBJ2-3, with TRBD1 matching 9 bases. From germline, CDR1 is SGHKS and CDR2 YYEKEE (reference sequence). The length of the CDR3 is 15 residues.